The 27 T cell receptor beta chains listed next were all sequenced from one sample in a study of monozygotic twins with cystic fibrosis. Method: immunoSEQ multiplex PCR; TCRdb's copy keeps in-frame clones and lacks some. The sample has around 30,000 clones, approximately 86% seen once. Specimen: blood. These receptors came from a girl aged 2-10 years with cystic fibrosis.

The chain joins TRBV5-4 to TRBJ1-6, with TRBD1 matching over 8 bases. V dropped 5 bases and J dropped 9; count of bases not matched to a gene: 10. Germline-derived CDR1 and CDR2 are SGHNT and YYREEE (reference sequence). The CDR3 sequence is 15 residues long. The CDR3 nucleotides read TGTGCCAGCAGTCCGGACAGGGCGCGGAGTTCACCCCTCCACTTT. Protein: CASSPDRARSSPLHF.

The chain links TRBV4-2 to TRBJ2-1, with D maybe TRBD2 (6 bases). The V gene's germline CDR1 is LGHNA and CDR2 YNFKEQ. The V end was cut by 0 bases, the J end by 4 bases, with 10 bases between. This CDR3 has 15 residues. The CDR3 loop is CASSQDQAGYNEQFF. The CDR3 DNA follows: TGTGCCAGCAGCCAAGATCAAGCGGGTTACAATGAGCAGTTCTTC.

The V and J genes are TRBV7-8 and TRBJ1-6; no definite D call. Germline V CDR1 and CDR2: SGHVS, FQNEAQ. This CDR3 is 14 amino acids long. Deletions cut 1 base from V and 5 bases from J, with 6 bases between. CDR3 bases: TGTGCCAGCAGCTTAGGGAGCCATAATTCACCCCTCCACTTT. Protein sequence: CASSLGSHNSPLHF.

This chain connects TRBV28 to TRBJ2-5; D is perhaps TRBD1 (8 bases). Looked up from germline, CDR1 is MDHEN and CDR2 is SYDVKM. V lost 7 bases and J 7 bases, leaving 22 bases between the germline ends. The CDR3 sequence is 15 residues long. The CDR3 sequence is CASTPGGQDHGTQYF. The CDR3, as DNA: TGTGCCAGCACACCGGGGGGACAGGATCACGGGACCCAGTACTTC.

In this sample, this clone turned up once. The chain employs TRBV28 and TRBJ1-5; a possible D gene is TRBD1 (6 bases). The CDR3 totals 16 residues. Trimming took 3 bases from V and 8 from J, leaving 20 bases between them. Germline V gene data show CDR1 as MDHEN and CDR2 as SYDVKM. The CDR3 DNA is TGTGCCAGCAGTTTCGGGATTAGGGGGGTGTCGAAGCCCCAGCATTTT. It yields the protein CASSFGIRGVSKPQHF.

V and J are TRBV11-2 and TRBJ2-2, with TRBD1 identical over 7 bases. V shed 1 base, J shed 7 bases, and the junction held 9 bases outside the gene matches. CDR3 length: 16 residues. Germline assignment: CDR1 SGHAT and CDR2 FQNNGV. In DNA, the CDR3 is TGTGCCAGCAGCTTAGGAGCCCAGGGGGTGGGCGGGGAGCTGTTTTTT. The encoded protein is CASSLGAQGVGGELFF.

A word on this clone: One junction end does not reproduce the germline sequence, and a read error may be involved. CDR3 sequence reads: CASSLPGSHQPQHF. The DNA for the CDR3 is TGTGCTAGCAGCTTACCCGGGAGCCACCAGCCCCAGCATTTT. The gene calls are TRBV7-7 and TRBJ1-5; D uncertain. Germline V gene data show CDR1 as SSHAT and CDR2 as FNYEAQ (reference sequence). This CDR3 contains 14 residues.

In regard to this clone: The same CDR3 arises from other DNA sequences in this sample as well. This sequence joins TRBV9 and TRBJ1-1; tentative D call: TRBD1 (5 bases). The germline V and J ends were trimmed by 0 bases and 3 bases, with 6 bases remaining between them. The CDR3 is 13 residues long. Looked up from germline, CDR1 is SGDLS and CDR2 is YYNGEE. The CDR3 protein is CASSVGGDTEAFF. The CDR3 DNA reads as TGTGCCAGCAGCGTAGGAGGGGACACTGAAGCTTTCTTT.

The rearrangement uses TRBV18 and TRBJ2-5, with 9 bases lining up with TRBD1. Trimming removed 3 bases from V and 1 base from J; junction bases left unmatched: 6. Germline CDR1 and CDR2: KGHSH and LQKENI. The CDR3 totals 16 residues. This CDR3 is CASSPPGTGIQETQYF. As DNA, the CDR3 is TGTGCCAGCTCACCGCCCGGGACAGGGATCCAAGAGACCCAGTACTTC.

The V and J genes are TRBV2 and TRBJ2-1; D remains ambiguous. V gave up 6 bases and J gave up 7 bases, with 19 bases separating them. The V gene's germline CDR1 is SNHLY and CDR2 FYNNEI. This CDR3 has 15 residues. The CDR3: CASSANMLFENEQFF. CDR3 sequence (DNA): TGTGCCAGCAGCGCCAATATGCTGTTTGAAAATGAGCAGTTCTTC.

This rearrangement joins TRBV6-1 to TRBJ1-1; no clear D gene. The CDR3 is 13 amino acids. V lost 3 bases and J lost 3, with 8 bases in between. The germline V gene encodes CDR1 MNHNS and CDR2 SASEGT. In DNA form, the CDR3 reads TGTGCCAGCAGTGATCAGATCTACACTGAAGCTTTCTTT. Its translation: CASSDQIYTEAFF.

This sequence joins TRBV5-4 and TRBJ1-5; unclear D gene. Trimming stripped 4 bases from V and 6 bases from J, with 8 bases between. Per germline, CDR1 SGHNT and CDR2 YYREEE (reference sequence). This CDR3 contains 12 residues. The CDR3 bases are TGTGCCAGCAGCCGGGATAGTCAGCCCCAGCATTTT. Amino acid sequence: CASSRDSQPQHF. Full variable domain (rest looked up from reference TRBV5-4 and TRBJ1-5): ETGVTQSPTHLIKTRGQQVTLRCSSQSGHNTVSWYQQALGQGPQFIFQYYREEENGRGNFPPRFSGLQFPNYSSELNVNALELDDSALYLCASSRDSQPQHFGDGTRLSIL.

The chain recombines TRBV5-4 with TRBJ2-7; 9 nucleotides line up with TRBD1. The germline CDR1 and CDR2 sequences are SGHNT and YYREEE (reference sequence). The CDR3 sequence is 14 residues long. V lost 4 bases to trimming and J lost 3 bases; unmatched junction nucleotides: 5. CDR3 nucleotide sequence: TGTGCCAGCAGCCGGGGACAGGGTATCTACGAGCAGTACTTC. Translated, it gives CASSRGQGIYEQYF.

The chain couples TRBV27 to TRBJ2-5, with unresolved D. Trimming pared 2 bases from V and 2 bases from J, leaving 9 bases between. CDR3 length equals 14 residues. Germline assignment: CDR1 MNHEY and CDR2 SMNVEV (reference sequence). CDR3 region: CASSLKAGQETQYF. The CDR3 nucleotides read TGTGCCAGCAGTTTAAAGGCAGGACAAGAGACCCAGTACTTC.

This clone appeared a single time. The chain employs TRBV6-6 and TRBJ1-2, with D unclear. Trimming took 0 bases from V and 5 from J, leaving 13 bases between them. From germline, CDR1 is MNHNY and CDR2 SVGAGI (reference sequence). This CDR3 has 15 amino acids. The CDR3 protein is CASSYSRPKGYGYTF. The CDR3 DNA reads as TGTGCCAGCAGTTACTCGAGACCGAAAGGGTATGGCTACACCTTC.

The gene calls are TRBV30 and TRBJ1-2, with D unresolved. Germline values: CDR1 GTSNPN, CDR2 SVGIG (reference sequence). The CDR3 spans 12 residues. Trimming removed 2 bases from V and 6 bases from J, with 10 bases in between. CDR3 DNA: TGTGCCTGGAGTTCCAGCCACCATGGCTACACCTTC. Protein: CAWSSSHHGYTF.

The chain has TRBV2 and TRBJ2-7; 7 bases align to TRBD2. This CDR3 has 14 residues. Trimming took 2 bases from V and 5 from J; bases not matched to a gene: 6. Germline CDR1 is SNHLY and CDR2 is FYNNEI. CDR3 sequence: CASSELAGVNEQYF. The CDR3 bases are TGTGCCAGCAGTGAATTGGCGGGAGTCAACGAGCAGTACTTC.

This clone was detected once. The chain joins TRBV10-3 to TRBJ2-2, with TRBD2 as a possible D gene (5 bases). V gave up 3 bases and J gave up 6 bases, with 8 bases separating them. The CDR3 is made up of 13 amino acids. From germline, CDR1 is ENHRY and CDR2 SYGVKD. The CDR3 DNA reads TGTGCCATCAGTGACGAGGGAGCCGGGGAGCTGTTTTTT. It translates to CAISDEGAGELFF.

The chain uses TRBV5-1 and TRBJ2-7; unclear D gene. With 0 bases removed from V and 0 bases from J, the gap between germline ends came to 10 bases. The V gene's germline CDR1 is SGHRS and CDR2 YFSETQ. The CDR3 covers 15 residues. The CDR3 DNA reads as TGCGCCAGCAGCTTGGTGATAGCCAGCTCCTACGAGCAGTACTTC. Translated, it gives CASSLVIASSYEQYF.

CDR3 sequence reads: CASSLVAGYEQYF. DNA of the CDR3: TGCGCCAGCAGCTTGGTGGCGGGATACGAGCAGTACTTC. The chain employs TRBV5-1 and TRBJ2-7; perhaps TRBD2 as D (6 bases). Trimming left V 0 bases short and J 4 bases short, with 8 bases between. CDR3 length equals 13 residues. Germline loops: CDR1 SGHRS, CDR2 YFSETQ.

J is TRBJ2-1 and V is TRBV30; D not certain. This CDR3 comprises 14 residues. The germline V gene encodes CDR1 GTSNPN and CDR2 SVGIG (reference sequence). Trimming took off 4 bases at V and 10 bases at J, with 20 bases between the two ends. In nucleotides, the CDR3 is TGTGCCTGGACCGATGGGCGGTCAGGCCCGGAGCAGTTCTTC. Amino acids: CAWTDGRSGPEQFF. The full variable domain, in which reference TRBV30 and TRBJ2-1 provide the parts outside the CDR3, is SQTIHQWPATLVQPVGSPLSLECTVEGTSNPNLYWYRQAAGRGLQLLFYSVGIGQISSEVPQNLSASRPQDRQFILSSKKLLLSDSGFYLCAWTDGRSGPEQFFGPGTRLTVL.

The gene calls are TRBV6-5 and TRBJ2-1; 10 positions agree with TRBD2. The CDR3 contains 15 residues. Per the germline V gene, CDR1 is MNHEY and CDR2 is SVGAGI. The trim removed 6 bases at V and 3 bases at J, leaving 5 bases unmatched. CDR3 in amino acids: CASRGPSGGYNEQFF. CDR3 nucleotide sequence: TGTGCCAGCAGGGGACCTAGCGGGGGCTACAATGAGCAGTTCTTC.

The genes are TRBV7-2 and TRBJ1-2; D is undetermined. Germline loops: CDR1 SGHTA, CDR2 FQGNSA. The V gene lost 1 base and the J gene lost 0 bases, with 15 bases spanning the gap. CDR3 length: 17 residues. Written as DNA, the CDR3 is TGTGCCAGCAGCTTAGTTGTAGGACCCATGACTAACTATGGCTACACCTTC. This gives the protein CASSLVVGPMTNYGYTF.

V is TRBV7-3 and J is TRBJ2-4; D is possibly TRBD1 or TRBD2 (5 bases each). Trimming took 5 bases from V and 7 from J, leaving 15 bases between them. From germline, CDR1 is SGHTA and CDR2 FQGTGA. This CDR3 contains 14 residues. The CDR3 loop reads CASSPSRDGNIQYF. The CDR3 nucleotides are TGTGCCAGCAGCCCTTCGAGGGACGGTAACATTCAGTACTTC.

The chain links TRBV27 to TRBJ2-2; tentatively, D is TRBD2 (5 bases). The germline V gene has CDR1 MNHEY and CDR2 SMNVEV (reference sequence). Between the trimmed V and J ends, which lost 6 bases and 6 bases, there was a span of 11 bases. The CDR3 is 13 amino acids. The CDR3 sequence is CASRAGVPGELFF. The CDR3 nucleotides are TGTGCCAGCAGGGCGGGTGTTCCCGGGGAGCTGTTTTTT.

J is TRBJ1-2 and V is TRBV5-1; D unclear. The ends were cut back, 0 bases at V and 0 bases at J, with 6 bases in the middle. This CDR3 region has 14 residues. The germline V gene encodes CDR1 SGHRS and CDR2 YFSETQ. The DNA of the CDR3 is TGCGCCAGCAGCTTGGAGAGTACTAACTATGGCTACACCTTC. Its translation: CASSLESTNYGYTF.

This clone was seen a single time. This chain's CDR3 is CASSPKTGPYGYTF. The CDR3 nucleotides read TGTGCCAGCAGCCCCAAGACAGGGCCCTATGGCTACACCTTC. This chain links TRBV9 with TRBJ1-2, with 7 bases lining up with TRBD1. After removal of 4 bases from V and 4 bases from J, the junction contained 7 bases not matched to a gene. The CDR3 consists of 14 residues. CDR1 SGDLS and CDR2 YYNGEE come from the germline V gene.